What follows are 11 T cell receptor beta chains derived from one specimen sequenced in a study of blood T cell repertoires in COVID-19. Here immunoSEQ multiplex PCR was the method, and the copy in TCRdb shows in-frame clones only, minus some. The sample holds roughly 8,500 clones, 80% to 90% seen once. The specimen sequenced was peripheral blood. Receptors originate from a human donor in a cohort sampled during active COVID-19.

This clone showed up just once. J is TRBJ2-7 and V is TRBV15; 8 bases match TRBD2. The CDR3 is made up of 16 amino acids. Trimming cost V 1 base and J 5 bases; bases outside gene matches: 10. Germline-derived CDR1 and CDR2 are LNHNV and YYDKDF (reference sequence). The CDR3 sequence is CATSRGGLRLAHEQYF. Here the CDR3 DNA reads TGTGCCACCAGCAGAGGAGGGCTACGACTAGCGCACGAGCAGTACTTC.

Worth noting for this clone: Germline and junction disagree at one end, which may indicate a read error. The rearrangement uses TRBV20-1 and TRBJ1-4; 9 positions agree with TRBD1. Germline CDR1 reads DFQATT; CDR2 reads SNEGSKA (reference sequence). The CDR3 covers 15 residues. CDR3 DNA: TGCAATGCTAGTGGGACAGGGTCATGGAATGAAAAACTGTTTTTT. As protein: CNASGTGSWNEKLFF.

This clone appeared once. The chain couples TRBV7-9 to TRBJ2-2; 8 bases match TRBD2. With V trimmed by 5 bases and J by 7 bases, 9 bases remained unmatched. The CDR3 totals 15 residues. Germline values: CDR1 SEHNR, CDR2 FQNEAQ (reference sequence). In nucleotides, the CDR3 is TGTGCCAGCAGCCCTCGGGTAGCGGGGCGCGGGGAGCTGTTTTTT. Translation: CASSPRVAGRGELFF.

J is TRBJ2-1 and V is TRBV5-6, with D unresolved. Per the germline V gene, CDR1 is SGHDT and CDR2 is YYEEEE. The CDR3 totals 14 residues. V was shortened by 3 bases and J by 3 bases, with 10 bases between the two germline ends. For the CDR3, the DNA is TGTGCCAGCAGCTGGCGGCAGATCTACAATGAGCAGTTCTTC. This codes for CASSWRQIYNEQFF.

This chain joins TRBV5-1 and TRBJ2-5, with D tentatively TRBD1 (5 bases). CDR1 SGHRS and CDR2 YFSETQ come from the germline V gene. V shed 0 bases and J shed 0 bases, with 9 bases lying between them. The CDR3 spans 15 residues. CDR3 in amino acids: CASSLALGHQETQYF. CDR3 nucleotide sequence: TGCGCCAGCAGCTTGGCTCTGGGGCACCAAGAGACCCAGTACTTC.

The V call is TRBV6-4, the J call TRBJ1-1, with 9 bases identical to TRBD1. Germline V gene sequence: CDR1 MRHNA, CDR2 SNTAGT. Trimming removed 7 bases from V and 0 bases from J; junction bases left unmatched: 6. This CDR3 is 15 amino acids long. CDR3 sequence reads: CASKPGTGLNTEAFF. Written as DNA, the CDR3 is TGTGCCAGCAAGCCCGGGACAGGGCTGAACACTGAAGCTTTCTTT.

This clone has more than one count but fewer than ten. The chain couples TRBV9 to TRBJ2-3; D remains unclear. The length of the CDR3 is 13 residues. Germline-derived CDR1 and CDR2 are SGDLS and YYNGEE. With 3 bases removed from V and 2 bases from J, the gap between germline ends came to 7 bases. CDR3 nucleotide sequence: TGTGCCAGCAGCGCTATAAACACAGATACGCAGTATTTT. It yields the protein CASSAINTDTQYF.

This clone ranks as medium-sized. The chain couples TRBV28 to TRBJ1-5; possibly TRBD1 for D (5 bases). Germline CDR1 reads MDHEN; CDR2 reads SYDVKM. The CDR3 runs to 16 residues. The ends were cut back, 6 bases at V and 4 bases at J, with 19 bases in the middle. The CDR3 reads CASSQLEMRGNQPQHF. In DNA form, the CDR3 reads TGTGCCAGCAGCCAACTCGAAATGCGGGGGAATCAGCCCCAGCATTTT.

The rearrangement uses TRBV5-1 and TRBJ1-5; D is perhaps TRBD1 (5 bases). V was cut by 4 bases and J by 4 bases, with 12 bases left in between. CDR3 length: 14 residues. CDR1 and CDR2 from the germline V gene are SGHRS and YFSETQ. The CDR3: CASSQGPSNQPQHF. CDR3 coding DNA: TGCGCCAGCAGCCAGGGCCCCTCTAATCAGCCCCAGCATTTT.

This chain connects TRBV12-3 or TRBV12-4 to TRBJ1-2, with 7 bases identical to TRBD1. The length of the CDR3 is 12 residues. V was clipped by 6 bases and J by 7 bases; unmatched bases: 5. DNA for the CDR3: TGTGCCAGCAGACGACAGGGAAGTGGCTACACCTTC. Amino acid sequence: CASRRQGSGYTF.

This rearrangement joins TRBV5-1 to TRBJ2-2; 11 nucleotides agree with TRBD1. V shed 4 bases, J shed 0 bases, and the junction held 5 bases outside the gene matches. The CDR3 covers 17 residues. Germline V gives CDR1 SGHRS, CDR2 YFSETQ. CDR3 nucleotides: TGCGCCAGCAGCAAGGACAGGGGGCTATCGAACACCGGGGAGCTGTTTTTT. It codes for CASSKDRGLSNTGELFF.